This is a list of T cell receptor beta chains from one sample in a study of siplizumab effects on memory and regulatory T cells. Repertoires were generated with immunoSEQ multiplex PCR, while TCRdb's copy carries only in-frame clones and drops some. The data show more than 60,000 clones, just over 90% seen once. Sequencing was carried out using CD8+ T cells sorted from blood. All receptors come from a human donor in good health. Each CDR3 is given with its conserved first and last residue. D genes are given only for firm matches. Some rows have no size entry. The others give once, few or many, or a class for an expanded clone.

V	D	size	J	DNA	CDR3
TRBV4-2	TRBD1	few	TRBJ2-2	TGTGCCAGCAGCCAAGATCTTGGCGTACAGGGGGGCACCGGGGAGCTGTTTTTT	CASSQDLGVQGGTGELFF
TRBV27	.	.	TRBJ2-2	TGTGCCAGCAGTGACGCGGAGGCGACAGCGAACACCGGGGAGCTGTTTTTT	CASSDAEATANTGELFF
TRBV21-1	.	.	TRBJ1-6	TGTGCCAGCAGCAAAGTAAATGGACCCCTCCACTTT	CASSKVNGPLHF
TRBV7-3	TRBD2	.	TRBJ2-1	TGTGCCAGCAGCTCAAACCGGGGGGGAACCTACAATGAGCAGTTCTTC	CASSSNRGGTYNEQFF
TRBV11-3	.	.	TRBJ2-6	TGTGCCAGCAGCCACCGCTCTGGGGCCAACGTCCTGACTTTC	CASSHRSGANVLTF
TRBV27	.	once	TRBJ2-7	TGTGCCAGCAGTATACCATTCCGGGACTCAAACCTATACGAGCAGTACTTC	CASSIPFRDSNLYEQYF
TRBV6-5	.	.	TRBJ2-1	TGTGCCAGCAGTTATGGTAGCTCCTACAATGAGCAGTTCTTC	CASSYGSSYNEQFF
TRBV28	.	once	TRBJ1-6	TGTGCCAGCAGTTTCCGGGGGGGACGTTCACCCCTCCACTTT	CASSFRGGRSPLHF
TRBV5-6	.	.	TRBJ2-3	TGTGCCAGCAGCTACGGAGAAGATACGCAGTATTTT	CASSYGEDTQYF
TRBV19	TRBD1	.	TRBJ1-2	TGTGCCAGTAGTAGTGGACAGGGACACGGCTACACCTTC	CASSSGQGHGYTF
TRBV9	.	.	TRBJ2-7	TGTGCCAGCAGCCCAGAGGGCCTCTACGAGCAGTACTTC	CASSPEGLYEQYF
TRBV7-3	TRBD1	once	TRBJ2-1	TGTGCCAGCAGCTTACCGTCGACAGGGTTGGACTCCTACAATGAGCAGTTCTTC	CASSLPSTGLDSYNEQFF
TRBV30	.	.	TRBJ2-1	TGTGCCTGGAAAGATGGAAGAAACTCCTACAATGAGCAGTTCTTC	CAWKDGRNSYNEQFF
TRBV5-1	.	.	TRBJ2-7	TGCGCCAGCAGCTTTGGGAGCTCCTACGAGCAGTACTTC	CASSFGSSYEQYF
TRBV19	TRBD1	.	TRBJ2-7	TGTGCCAGTAGTTCGGGACAGGGGTTCGCCTACGAGCAGTACTTC	CASSSGQGFAYEQYF
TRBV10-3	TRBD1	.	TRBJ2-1	TGTGCCATCACCGAGGGACAGTACCTCCACAATGAGCAGTTCTTC	CAITEGQYLHNEQFF
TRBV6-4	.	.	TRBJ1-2	TGTGCCAGCAGTGACTCCCCGGGGGCGCCCAACTATGGCTACACCTTC	CASSDSPGAPNYGYTF
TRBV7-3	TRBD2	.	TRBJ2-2	TGTGCCAGCAGCTCGGGACTAGAGACCGGGGAGCTGTTTTTT	CASSSGLETGELFF
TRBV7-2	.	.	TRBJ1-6	TGTGCCAGCAGCTTAACCCTTATCCAGGCAGATAATTCACCCCTCCACTTT	CASSLTLIQADNSPLHF
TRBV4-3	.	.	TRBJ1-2	TGCGCCAGCAGCCAACTTGTGGGGGGCGTCTATGGCTACACCTTC	CASSQLVGGVYGYTF
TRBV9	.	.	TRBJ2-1	TGTGCCAGCAGCGTGTCCCCTAATGGGGCCTACAATGAGCAGTTCTTC	CASSVSPNGAYNEQFF
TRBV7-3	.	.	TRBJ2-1	TGTGCCAGCAGCTTAGCACAGGGTGCGAACAATGAGCAGTTCTTC	CASSLAQGANNEQFF
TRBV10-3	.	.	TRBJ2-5	TGTGCCATCAGTGATTTCCAGGGAGCGGACCAAGAGACCCAGTACTTC	CAISDFQGADQETQYF
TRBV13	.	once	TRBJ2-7	TGTGCCAGCAGCTCGCCCACTTACGAGCAGTACTTC	CASSSPTYEQYF
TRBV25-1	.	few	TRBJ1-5	TGTGCCAGCAGTGAAAGGAACCAGCCCCAGCATTTT	CASSERNQPQHF
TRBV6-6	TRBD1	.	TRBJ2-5	TGTGCCAGCAGTCCCCGACAGGGGATGCGAGAGACCCAGTACTTC	CASSPRQGMRETQYF
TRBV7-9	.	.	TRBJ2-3	TGTGCCAGCAGCGGGCCCTCCTCCATACAGTTAATTGGAGATACGCAGTATTTT	CASSGPSSIQLIGDTQYF
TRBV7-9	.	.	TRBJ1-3	TGTGCCAGCAGTGGCTACTCTGGAAACACCATATATTTT	CASSGYSGNTIYF
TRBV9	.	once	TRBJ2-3	TGTGCCAGCAGCGCGTCCGGGGGCACAGATACGCAGTATTTT	CASSASGGTDTQYF
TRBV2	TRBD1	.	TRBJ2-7	TGTGCCAACGCTCCGGGACAGGGATACGGCGAGCAGTACTTC	CANAPGQGYGEQYF